This T cell receptor (beta chain) was recovered during a study of graft-versus-host responses after intestinal transplantation. Study summary: Recipients were all induced with anti-thymocyte globulin, then given tacrolimus and steroids for approximately three years.

Turning to this clone: Its specificity is unknown.

V was pared by 8 bases and J by 7 bases, with 17 bases between. Germline V gene data show CDR1 as SQVTM and CDR2 as ANQGSEA. The CDR3 loop spans 12 amino acids. Sequencing used immunoSEQ multiplex PCR; TCRdb keeps in-frame clones, though not all of them. The sample shows more than 70,000 clones, roughly 80% of them seen only once. The input for sequencing was unstimulated CD4+ T cells sorted from spleen or lymph node cells, taken before intestinal transplant. The sequence was obtained from a human donor who received an intestinal transplant. The chain is built from TRBV29-1 and TRBJ1-2; D is unclear. The CDR3 loop reads CSTSPPSGGYTF. CDR3 coding DNA: TGCAGCACCTCTCCCCCGTCCGGTGGCTACACCTTC. The full variable domain, its missing parts supplied by reference TRBV29-1 and TRBJ1-2, is SAVISQKPSRDICQRGTSLTIQCQVDSQVTMMFWYRQQPGQSLTLIATANQGSEATYESGFVIDKFPISRPNLTFSTLTVSNMSPEDSSIYLCSTSPPSGGYTFGSGTRLTVV.